A single sample is the source of the 32 T cell receptor beta chains below, sequenced in a study of T cell repertoires in cytomegalovirus infection (dated by TCRdb to between 2019 and 2020). These receptors are not linked to any known antigen. The sequencer listed for this sample is Illumina HiSeq 1500. The public reads were quality trimmed at Q25 with fastp and then assembled into clones with MiXCR by TCRdb, keeping productive beta chains. Every entry covers one CDR3 protein and lists the most common genes and DNA from its rows. Here the sample has about 480,000 distinct CDR3 sequences; 30% to 35% occur a single time. In total, the top ten clones hold 15% to 20% of the sample. This specimen's treatment or condition label, per the study, means: in vitro stimulation with specific CMV peptide epitopes to enrich CMV-specific T cells. Sample: cultured PBMCs, taken from culture after CMV antigen stimulation. The source is a human donor in good health (CMV status not recorded). Some clones in this sample may be carry-over from other donors' samples.

This clonotype was found a few times. The chain has TRBV19 and TRBJ2-6; D gene ambiguous. CDR1 and CDR2 from the germline V gene are LNHDA and SQIVND (reference sequence). The CDR3 contains 16 residues. V gave up 1 base and J gave up 1 base, with 8 bases separating them. CDR3 loop: CASSIVLGSGANVLTF. CDR3 coding DNA: TGTGCCAGTAGTATAGTCCTCGGGTCTGGGGCCAACGTCCTGACTTTC.

J is TRBJ2-1 and V is TRBV20-1; 14 bases map to TRBD2. With 5 bases clipped from V and 7 bases from J, the junction kept 10 bases outside the gene matches. Germline V CDR1 and CDR2: DFQATT, SNEGSKA (reference sequence). The CDR3 runs to 16 residues. CDR3: CSARRTSGRRSNEQFF. The CDR3 DNA follows: TGCAGTGCTCGAAGGACTAGCGGGAGGCGGTCAAATGAGCAGTTCTTC.

In this sample, this clonotype turned up a few times. The chain couples TRBV9 to TRBJ2-1, with a tentative D call TRBD2 (6 bases). The CDR3 contains 20 residues. Germline loops: CDR1 SGDLS, CDR2 YYNGEE. Trimming removed 2 bases at V and 0 bases at J, with 24 bases between. The CDR3 region is CASSVHGNVRAGSSYNEQFF. The CDR3 DNA sequence: TGTGCCAGCAGCGTCCACGGGAACGTTAGAGCGGGTAGCTCCTACAATGAGCAGTTCTTC. The full variable domain, rest sourced from reference TRBV9 and TRBJ2-1, is DSGVTQTPKHLITATGQRVTLRCSPRSGDLSVYWYQQSLDQGLQFLIQYYNGEERAKGNILERFSAQQFPDLHSELNLSSLELGDSALYFCASSVHGNVRAGSSYNEQFFGPGTRLTVL.

The J gene is TRBJ2-5, the V gene TRBV7-9; the match to TRBD1 covers 7 bases. The trim removed 2 bases at V and 1 base at J, leaving 7 bases unmatched. From germline, CDR1 is SEHNR and CDR2 FQNEAQ (reference sequence). This CDR3 region has 16 residues. The chain's CDR3 is CASSLWRGGFQETQYF. In DNA, the CDR3 is TGTGCCAGCAGCTTATGGAGAGGGGGCTTCCAAGAGACCCAGTACTTC. The full variable domain, in which reference TRBV7-9 and TRBJ2-5 provide the parts outside the CDR3, is DTGVSQNPRHKITKRGQNVTFRCDPISEHNRLYWYRQTLGQGPEFLTYFQNEAQLEKSRLLSDRFSAERPKGSFSTLEIQRTEQGDSAMYLCASSLWRGGFQETQYFGPGTRLLVL.

By share, this clonotype counts as medium-sized. The rearrangement joins TRBV20-1 to TRBJ2-3, with D perhaps TRBD1 or TRBD2 (6 bases each). The V end lost 3 bases, the J end lost 2 bases, and 12 bases lay between the germline ends. Germline V CDR1 and CDR2: DFQATT, SNEGSKA (reference sequence). The CDR3 is 14 residues long. The CDR3 here is CSARRGADTDTQYF. DNA of the CDR3: TGCAGTGCTAGGAGGGGGGCTGACACAGATACGCAGTATTTT.

This clonotype has more than one count but fewer than ten. The chain joins TRBV5-1 to TRBJ2-6; D unclear. This CDR3 contains 16 residues. Germline values: CDR1 SGHRS, CDR2 YFSETQ. Deletions cut 1 base from V and 2 bases from J, with 10 bases between. In DNA form, the CDR3 reads TGCGCCAGCAGCTTGCCCCTCTGGACTGGGGCCAACGTCCTGACTTTC. Translation: CASSLPLWTGANVLTF.

This clonotype has a handful of counts. The chain has TRBV11-2 and TRBJ2-3, with D maybe TRBD2 (5 bases). Trimming stripped 3 bases from V and 0 bases from J, with 13 bases between. Germline CDR1 SGHAT, CDR2 FQNNGV. The CDR3 is 16 amino acids. This chain's CDR3 is CASSLRTLGSTDTQYF. CDR3 bases: TGTGCCAGCAGCTTGAGGACTTTAGGTAGCACAGATACGCAGTATTTT.

This clonotype turned up a few times. V usage is TRBV2 and J usage is TRBJ2-5, with D perhaps matching TRBD1 (6 bases). The germline V and J ends were trimmed by 10 bases and 0 bases, with 9 bases remaining between them. The germline V gene has CDR1 SNHLY and CDR2 FYNNEI. This CDR3 region has 12 residues. The CDR3 spells CAIRQDQETQYF. In DNA form, the CDR3 reads TGTGCCATCCGACAGGACCAAGAGACCCAGTACTTC.

The sample holds many counts of this clonotype. The rearrangement joins TRBV7-2 to TRBJ1-1; perhaps TRBD1 as D (6 bases). This CDR3 region has 14 residues. Germline assignment: CDR1 SGHTA and CDR2 FQGNSA. V gave up 2 bases and J gave up 6 bases, with 13 bases separating them. CDR3 bases: TGTGCCAGCAGCTTAAATTTGAGGGGGTCTGAAGCTTTCTTT. This gives the protein CASSLNLRGSEAFF.

J is TRBJ2-1 and V is TRBV4-1; perhaps TRBD2 as D (6 bases). V lost 4 bases and J 7 bases, leaving 23 bases between the germline ends. The CDR3 is 17 amino acids. Germline V gene sequence: CDR1 MGHRA, CDR2 YSYEKL. In DNA, the CDR3 is TGCGCCAGCAGCCCCGTTTTTGTTGCGGGACGCATGAATGAGCAGTTCTTC. Its protein is CASSPVFVAGRMNEQFF.

The chain joins TRBV7-9 to TRBJ2-7, with 7 bases identical to TRBD2. The CDR3 is 14 residues long. Trimming cost V 2 bases and J 5 bases; bases outside gene matches: 6. Germline assignment: CDR1 SEHNR and CDR2 FQNEAQ (reference sequence). The chain's CDR3 is CASSLPSGKNEQYF. In DNA, the CDR3 is TGTGCCAGCAGCTTACCCAGCGGGAAGAACGAGCAGTACTTC. Together with reference TRBV7-9 and TRBJ2-7, the CDR3 gives the full variable domain: DTGVSQNPRHKITKRGQNVTFRCDPISEHNRLYWYRQTLGQGPEFLTYFQNEAQLEKSRLLSDRFSAERPKGSFSTLEIQRTEQGDSAMYLCASSLPSGKNEQYFGPGTRLTVT.

This clonotype was detected only once. Just one base apart from a much larger clone, this may be a read error. The chain recombines TRBV20-1 with TRBJ2-7, with a weak D call TRBD2 (5 bases). V gave up 3 bases and J gave up 4 bases, with 13 bases separating them. CDR1 and CDR2 from the germline V gene are DFQATT and SNEGSKA (reference sequence). The CDR3 sequence is 13 residues long. CDR3 DNA sequence: TGCAGTGCTAGCGGCGGGTGTCGGTACGAGCAGTACTTC. It is translated as CSASGGCRYEQYF.

This clonotype was recorded a few times. CDR3 nucleotides: TGTGCCAGCAGCCCTCTGCTAGCGGTCTACAATGAGCAGTTCTTC. Translation: CASSPLLAVYNEQFF. V gene TRBV11-2 combines with J gene TRBJ2-1, with 7 bases matching TRBD2. Germline V CDR1 and CDR2: SGHAT, FQNNGV. This CDR3 is 15 amino acids long. Germline trimming cut 5 bases from V and 3 bases from J; bases unmatched to any gene: 7.

This rearrangement joins TRBV19 to TRBJ1-4; D possibly corresponds to TRBD1 (5 bases). V lost 6 bases and J lost 8, with 16 bases in between. The germline V gene has CDR1 LNHDA and CDR2 SQIVND (reference sequence). The CDR3 loop spans 14 amino acids. CDR3 loop: CASRRRQPREKLFF. CDR3 sequence (DNA): TGTGCCAGTAGGAGGAGACAGCCACGGGAAAAACTGTTTTTT.

The chain couples TRBV12-3 or TRBV12-4 to TRBJ2-7; 7 nucleotides match TRBD1. This CDR3 region has 15 residues. V shed 0 bases and J 6 bases; nucleotides not matched to a gene: 8. This CDR3 is CASSLAGTDFREQYV. The CDR3 DNA is TGTGCCAGCAGTTTAGCCGGGACAGACTTCCGCGAGCAGTACGTC.

The rearrangement joins TRBV11-2 to TRBJ2-7; TRBD1 might be the D (5 bases). Germline V gene data show CDR1 as SGHAT and CDR2 as FQNNGV. This CDR3 is built from 15 residues. V was clipped by 7 bases and J by 9 bases, with 25 bases between them. CDR3 region: CASTRWTHLPVVQYF. CDR3 nucleotide sequence: TGTGCCAGCACCCGGTGGACACATCTCCCTGTTGTGCAGTACTTC.

This clonotype was observed many times. The chain links TRBV7-2 to TRBJ2-1, with 10 positions matching TRBD2. The germline gives CDR1 SGHTA, CDR2 FQGNSA. The CDR3 is 15 residues long. V lost 5 bases, J lost 5 bases, and 6 bases stayed unmatched. The CDR3 spells CASSHSGRSHNEQFF. CDR3 DNA sequence: TGTGCCAGCAGCCATAGCGGGAGGTCACACAATGAGCAGTTCTTC. The full variable domain, its missing parts supplied by reference TRBV7-2 and TRBJ2-1, is GAGVSQSPSNKVTEKGKDVELRCDPISGHTALYWYRQSLGQGLEFLIYFQGNSAPDKSGLPSDRFSAERTGGSVSTLTIQRTQQEDSAVYLCASSHSGRSHNEQFFGPGTRLTVL.

The chain combines TRBV27 with TRBJ1-2; 9 nucleotides agree with TRBD1. The CDR3 spans 13 residues. Per germline, CDR1 MNHEY and CDR2 SMNVEV (reference sequence). V lost 7 bases to trimming and J lost 7 bases; unmatched junction nucleotides: 7. The CDR3 loop reads CASKRDRAFGYTF. The CDR3 bases are TGTGCCAGCAAAAGGGACAGGGCGTTTGGCTACACCTTC.

This clonotype has more than one count but fewer than ten. V usage is TRBV7-9 and J usage is TRBJ2-7; D might be TRBD2 (6 bases). V was clipped by 5 bases and J by 3 bases, with 11 bases between them. The CDR3 is 13 amino acids. The germline CDR1 and CDR2 sequences are SEHNR and FQNEAQ (reference sequence). The CDR3 DNA reads as TGTGCCAGCAGCCCCCCCGGGGGCTACGAGCAGTACGTC. Translating it yields CASSPPGGYEQYV.

In this sample, this clonotype turned up a few times. The rearrangement links TRBV7-9 to TRBJ1-4; 7 nucleotides align to TRBD1. From germline, CDR1 is SEHNR and CDR2 FQNEAQ (reference sequence). V was pared by 4 bases and J by 4 bases, with 6 bases of the junction left unmatched. The CDR3 runs 15 residues. The CDR3, as DNA: TGTGCCAGCAGCTCGCCGACAGGGATTAATGAAAAACTGTTTTTT. Residues: CASSSPTGINEKLFF.

In its sample, this clonotype was seen a few times. V is TRBV18 and J is TRBJ1-1; 8 positions match TRBD1. Germline CDR1 is KGHSH and CDR2 is LQKENI. Germline trimming cut 5 bases from V and 1 base from J; bases unmatched to any gene: 6. This CDR3 comprises 15 residues. DNA of the CDR3: TGTGCCAGCTCAACGACAGGGGTAAGGAACACTGAAGCTTTCTTT. Translation: CASSTTGVRNTEAFF.

This chain uses TRBV11-2 with TRBJ2-1; D is undetermined. This CDR3 region has 13 residues. Trimming took 5 bases from V and 11 from J, leaving 16 bases between them. CDR1 is SGHAT, CDR2 FQNNGV, per germline. The DNA for the CDR3 is TGTGCCAGCAGCCGGGCCTTGGCGGAAAAGCAGTTCTTC. It is translated as CASSRALAEKQFF.

The CDR3 DNA sequence: TGTGCCAGCAGCTTAGGCGGGACAGGGGCTTTCTATGGCTACACCTTC. Its protein product is CASSLGGTGAFYGYTF. The V and J genes are TRBV11-2 and TRBJ1-2; 10 bases fit TRBD1. J was trimmed by 4 bases and V by 1 base; bases with no gene match: 6. The CDR3 totals 16 residues. Looked up from germline, CDR1 is SGHAT and CDR2 is FQNNGV.

The rearrangement links TRBV7-6 to TRBJ2-2, with D uncertain. Trimming pared 4 bases from V and 1 base from J, leaving 7 bases between. In germline, CDR1 is SGHVS, CDR2 FNYEAQ. CDR3 size: 14 residues. The CDR3 region is CASSWTVNTGELFF. CDR3 in DNA: TGTGCCAGCAGCTGGACGGTGAACACCGGGGAGCTGTTTTTT.

This sequence joins TRBV20-1 and TRBJ2-2; 12 bases line up with TRBD2. Germline trimming cut 1 base from V and 0 bases from J; bases unmatched to any gene: 9. Germline CDR1 DFQATT, CDR2 SNEGSKA (reference sequence). The CDR3 covers 19 residues. This CDR3 is CSARGPTSGRPSNTGELFF. The CDR3 DNA reads TGCAGTGCTAGAGGCCCGACTAGCGGGAGACCTTCGAACACCGGGGAGCTGTTTTTT.

This clonotype was detected only a few times. The genes are TRBV6-5 and TRBJ2-3, with a possible D match to TRBD2 (5 bases). Germline V CDR1 and CDR2: MNHEY, SVGAGI. There are 17 residues in the CDR3. Trimming removed 3 bases from V and 1 base from J, with 17 bases in between. In DNA, the CDR3 is TGTGCCAGCAGTTATAAAGGAGGACTGACCCGCACAGATACGCAGTATTTT. Translated, it gives CASSYKGGLTRTDTQYF.

Only a few counts were recorded for this clonotype. The gene calls are TRBV7-9 and TRBJ1-3; D call uncertain. CDR3 length: 17 residues. The germline CDR1 and CDR2 sequences are SEHNR and FQNEAQ (reference sequence). The V gene lost 1 base and the J gene lost 0 bases, with 13 bases spanning the gap. CDR3 coding DNA: TGTGCCAGCAGCTTAGTAATATCGGGGAGCTCTGGAAACACCATATATTTT. Its translation is CASSLVISGSSGNTIYF.

The chain couples TRBV27 to TRBJ1-1; the match to TRBD1 covers 7 bases. The V segment lost 2 bases and the J segment 0 bases; nucleotides outside the gene matches: 6. Germline CDR1 reads MNHEY; CDR2 reads SMNVEV (reference sequence). The CDR3 is 16 residues long. CDR3 loop: CASSLEPGQLNTEAFF. CDR3 nucleotides: TGTGCCAGCAGTTTAGAGCCGGGACAGTTGAACACTGAAGCTTTCTTT.

This clonotype was counted at least ten times. The rearrangement uses TRBV7-2 and TRBJ1-2; the D gene is possibly TRBD1 (5 bases). Germline V gene data show CDR1 as SGHTA and CDR2 as FQGNSA. This CDR3 has 15 residues. The V gene lost 5 bases and the J gene lost 0 bases, with 13 bases spanning the gap. CDR3 protein: CASSLQGQTNYGYTF. The DNA of the CDR3 is TGTGCCAGCAGCCTTCAGGGCCAAACTAACTATGGCTACACCTTC. Full variable domain (outside the CDR3, taken from reference TRBV7-2 and TRBJ1-2): GAGVSQSPSNKVTEKGKDVELRCDPISGHTALYWYRQSLGQGLEFLIYFQGNSAPDKSGLPSDRFSAERTGGSVSTLTIQRTQQEDSAVYLCASSLQGQTNYGYTFGSGTRLTVV.

V gene TRBV2 combines with J gene TRBJ2-7; 7 bases map to TRBD2. The J segment lost 0 bases and the V segment lost 6 bases, leaving 5 bases of the junction unmatched. This CDR3 has 14 residues. Germline V gene data show CDR1 as SNHLY and CDR2 as FYNNEI. CDR3 loop: CASSISGYSYEQYF. CDR3 bases: TGTGCCAGCAGCATTAGCGGGTACTCCTACGAGCAGTACTTC.

This clonotype turned up a few times. The CDR3 loop is CASSESGPFGNEQFF. CDR3 nucleotide sequence: TGTGCCAGCAGTGAATCTGGTCCGTTCGGCAATGAGCAGTTCTTC. The chain recombines TRBV25-1 with TRBJ2-1; D is ambiguous. The CDR3 consists of 15 residues. Trimming took off 1 base at V and 6 bases at J, with 13 bases between the two ends. Germline values: CDR1 MGHDK, CDR2 SYGVNS.

This clonotype was detected a few times. J is TRBJ1-1 and V is TRBV4-1; D not certain. The CDR3 covers 14 residues. Trimming stripped 1 base from V and 13 bases from J, with 19 bases between. The germline V gene has CDR1 MGHRA and CDR2 YSYEKL. This CDR3 reads CASSQAMLAQSDFF. CDR3 DNA sequence: TGCGCCAGCAGCCAAGCCATGTTGGCGCAAAGTGATTTCTTT.